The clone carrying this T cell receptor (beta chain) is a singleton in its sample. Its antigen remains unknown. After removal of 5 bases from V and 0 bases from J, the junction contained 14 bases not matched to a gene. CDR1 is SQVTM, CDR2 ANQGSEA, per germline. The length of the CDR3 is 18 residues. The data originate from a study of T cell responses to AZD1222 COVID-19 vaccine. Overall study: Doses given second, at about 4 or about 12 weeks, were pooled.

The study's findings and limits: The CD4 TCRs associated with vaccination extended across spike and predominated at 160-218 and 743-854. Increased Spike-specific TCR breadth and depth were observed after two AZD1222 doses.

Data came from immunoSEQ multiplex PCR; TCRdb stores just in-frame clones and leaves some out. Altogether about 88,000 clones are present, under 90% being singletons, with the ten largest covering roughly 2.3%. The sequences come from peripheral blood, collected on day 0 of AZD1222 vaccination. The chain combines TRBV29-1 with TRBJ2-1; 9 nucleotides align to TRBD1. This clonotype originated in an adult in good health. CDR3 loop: CSVSRTGEPSGSYNEQFF. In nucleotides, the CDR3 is TGCAGCGTTAGCAGGACAGGGGAGCCCTCTGGCTCCTACAATGAGCAGTTCTTC.